This TCR beta chain was recovered during a study of radiation and T cells in renal cell carcinoma. Across the study: Nephrectomy followed 15 Gy stereotactic body radiation by 4 weeks.

This clone was recorded only once. Its target is not known. The table came from immunoSEQ multiplex PCR; TCRdb's copy has only in-frame clones and leaves some out. The table has some 130,000 clones, more than 75% seen once. CDR3 length equals 15 residues. V shed 3 bases and J shed 1 base, with 12 bases lying between them. The germline gives CDR1 MNHNY, CDR2 SVGAGI (reference sequence). Time point: blood 2 weeks post-SBRT. Treatment: 15 Gy SBRT to primary tumor, nephrectomy 4 weeks later. After SBRT, blood was collected at 2 and 4 weeks, plus baseline. The patient's renal cell carcinoma had clear cell pathology. General study findings and limits: Baseline intratumoral clonotype presence is unknown without pretreatment biopsies.

The sequence derives from a woman aged 70-85 years with renal cell carcinoma. The chain joins TRBV6-6 to TRBJ1-1; D remains ambiguous. Sequencing used blood, obtained from a patient whose treatment included radiotherapy and nephrectomy. Here the CDR3 DNA reads TGTGCCAGCAGTTATGGGGTGGGGAAGAACACTGAAGCTTTCTTT. Residues: CASSYGVGKNTEAFF.